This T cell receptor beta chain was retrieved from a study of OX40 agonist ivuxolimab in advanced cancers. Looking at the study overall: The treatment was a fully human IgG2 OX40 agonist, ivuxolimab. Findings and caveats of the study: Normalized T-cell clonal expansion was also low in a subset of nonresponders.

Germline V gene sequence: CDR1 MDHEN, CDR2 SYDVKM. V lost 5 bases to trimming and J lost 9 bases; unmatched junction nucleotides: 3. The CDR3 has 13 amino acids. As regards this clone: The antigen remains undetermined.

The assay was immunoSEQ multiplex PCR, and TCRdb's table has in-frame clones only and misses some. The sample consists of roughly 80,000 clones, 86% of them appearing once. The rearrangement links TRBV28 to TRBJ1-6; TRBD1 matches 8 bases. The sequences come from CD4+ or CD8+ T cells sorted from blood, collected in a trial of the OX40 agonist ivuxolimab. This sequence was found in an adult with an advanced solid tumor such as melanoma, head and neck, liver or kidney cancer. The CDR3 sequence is CASSNTGGSPLHF. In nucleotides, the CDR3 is TGTGCCAGCAGTAATACAGGGGGTTCACCCCTCCACTTT. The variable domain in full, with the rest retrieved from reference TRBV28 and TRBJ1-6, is DVKVTQSSRYLVKRTGEKVFLECVQDMDHENMFWYRQDPGLGLRLIYFSYDVKMKEKGDIPEGYSVSREKKERFSLILESASTNQTSMYLCASSNTGGSPLHFGNGTRLTVT.